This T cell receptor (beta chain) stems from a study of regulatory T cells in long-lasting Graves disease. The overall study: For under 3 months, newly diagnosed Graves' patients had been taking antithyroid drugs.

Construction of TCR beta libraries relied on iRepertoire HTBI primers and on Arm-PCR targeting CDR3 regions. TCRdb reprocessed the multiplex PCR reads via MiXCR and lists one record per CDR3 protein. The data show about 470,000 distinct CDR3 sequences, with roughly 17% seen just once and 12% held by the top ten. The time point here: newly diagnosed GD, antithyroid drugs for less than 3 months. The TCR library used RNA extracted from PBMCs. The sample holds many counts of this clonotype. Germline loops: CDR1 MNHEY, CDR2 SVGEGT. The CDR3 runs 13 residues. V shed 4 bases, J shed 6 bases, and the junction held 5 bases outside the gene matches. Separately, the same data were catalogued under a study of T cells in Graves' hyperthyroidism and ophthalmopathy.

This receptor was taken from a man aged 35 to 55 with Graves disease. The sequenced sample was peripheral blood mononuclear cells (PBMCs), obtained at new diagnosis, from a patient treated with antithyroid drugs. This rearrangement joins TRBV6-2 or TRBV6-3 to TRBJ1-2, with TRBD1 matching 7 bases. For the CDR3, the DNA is TGTGCCAGCAGTTTACAGGGGTTCGATGGCTACACCTTC. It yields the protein CASSLQGFDGYTF.